The sample holds a few counts of the clone carrying this T cell receptor (beta chain). No antigen is known for it. This entry is derived from a study of naive and memory T cell subsets. Study findings and constraints: Possibly reflecting memory cells re-expressing CD45RA, a few larger clonotypes occurred in naive repertoires, especially CD8. From naive to CM, EM and EMRA, diversity decreased and Gini increased.

The CDR3 has 16 residues. Germline loops: CDR1 LNHNV, CDR2 YYDKDF (reference sequence). The ends lost 1 base at V and 8 bases at J; junction bases unmatched: 8. Both TRBC1 and TRBC2 were covered by a beta constant-region primer of two equimolar oligonucleotides. Four rounds of PCR amplified the ligated cDNA using nested alpha and beta constant-region primers plus SP2. Each CDR3 protein gets one entry after TCRdb re-called the UMI-ligation and nested PCR reads with MiXCR. This sample yields around 93,000 distinct CDR3 sequences, of which about 11% are seen a single time; around 0.13% belongs to the top ten.

The gene calls are TRBV15 and TRBJ1-4, with 9 bases fitting TRBD1. The source is a human donor in good health. The sequencing sample was made of naive CD4+ T cells from blood. The CDR3 reads CATSRATGGAAEKLFF. The CDR3, as DNA: TGTGCCACCAGCAGAGCTACAGGGGGCGCGGCGGAAAAACTGTTTTTT.